This is a list of T cell receptor beta chains from one sample in a study of shared clonotypes between healthy human individuals. TCRdb's copy holds only in-frame clones and misses some; the assay was immunoSEQ multiplex PCR. The table records 400,000 to 600,000 clones, 90% to 96% of them present only once. Sequencing input: naive CD4+ T cells sorted from blood. These receptors came from a woman younger than 45 in good health. CDR3s include the opening cysteine and the closing phenylalanine or tryptophan. D genes are given only for firm matches. Clone size appears in some rows only: once, few, many, or a class for an expanded clone.

j_gene,d_gene,v_gene,abundance,CDR3aa,CDR3nt
TRBJ1-1,-,TRBV2,-,CATGTSMNTEAFF,TGTGCCACCGGGACCTCCATGAACACTGAAGCTTTCTTT
TRBJ2-7,TRBD2,TRBV11-2,once,CASSRTSVSSYEQYF,TGTGCCAGCAGTCGGACTAGCGTAAGCTCCTACGAGCAGTACTTC
TRBJ1-4,TRBD1,TRBV27,-,CASSDPGTGAEKLFF,TGTGCCAGCAGTGATCCCGGGACAGGGGCTGAAAAACTGTTTTTT
TRBJ2-7,TRBD2,TRBV11-2,-,CASSLGLPSYEQYF,TGTGCCAGCAGCTTGGGACTACCTAGCTACGAGCAGTACTTC
TRBJ2-7,-,TRBV10-1,-,CASSDHSTGRATYEQYF,TGCGCCAGCAGTGACCACTCGACAGGTCGGGCGACCTACGAGCAGTACTTC
TRBJ2-3,-,TRBV7-2,-,CASSPLRPSTDTQYF,TGTGCCAGCAGCCCTCTTCGGCCCTCCACAGATACGCAGTATTTT
TRBJ1-5,-,TRBV4-2,-,CASSQDPVVDSNQPQHF,TGTGCCAGCAGCCAAGATCCCGTTGTGGATAGCAATCAGCCCCAGCATTTT
TRBJ2-2,-,TRBV27,-,CASSSENTGELFF,TGTGCCAGCAGTTCCGAGAACACCGGGGAGCTGTTTTTT
TRBJ1-3,TRBD1,TRBV5-1,-,CASSPAGGISGNTIYF,TGCGCCAGCAGCCCCGCAGGGGGCATCTCTGGAAACACCATATATTTT
TRBJ1-4,TRBD1,TRBV7-6,once,CASSSWTGGREKLFF,TGTGCCAGCAGCTCTTGGACAGGGGGTAGAGAAAAACTGTTTTTT
TRBJ2-1,-,TRBV2,-,CASSLEGLARGFF,TGTGCCAGCAGTCTCGAGGGGCTAGCACGAGGATTCTTC
TRBJ1-2,-,TRBV7-2,-,CASSLEAVYGYTF,TGTGCCAGCAGCTTAGAGGCAGTCTATGGCTACACCTTC
TRBJ1-3,-,TRBV7-9,-,CASSSSRTGNTIYF,TGTGCCAGCAGCAGCTCCAGGACTGGAAACACCATATATTTT
TRBJ2-7,TRBD2,TRBV10-2,-,CASRELAGADEQYF,TGCGCCAGCAGGGAACTAGCGGGAGCCGACGAGCAGTACTTC
TRBJ2-1,-,TRBV28,-,CASRFDRDPYNEQFF,TGTGCCAGCAGGTTCGACCGGGACCCCTACAATGAGCAGTTCTTC
TRBJ1-5,-,TRBV21-1,-,CASSQKKGWQPQHF,TGTGCCAGCAGCCAAAAAAAAGGGTGGCAGCCCCAGCATTTT
TRBJ2-7,TRBD2,TRBV5-6,-,CASSLLAGPNYEQYF,TGTGCCAGCAGCTTACTAGCGGGGCCTAACTACGAGCAGTACTTC
TRBJ1-1,-,TRBV11-2,-,CASSKGPANTEAFF,TGTGCCAGCAGCAAGGGCCCAGCTAACACTGAAGCTTTCTTT
TRBJ1-3,-,TRBV6-1,-,CASSPDFSGNTIYF,TGTGCCAGCAGTCCCGACTTCTCTGGAAACACCATATATTTT
TRBJ2-2,TRBD2,TRBV28,-,CASSLSSGRPTGELFF,TGTGCCAGCAGTTTATCTAGCGGGAGACCCACCGGGGAGCTGTTTTTT
TRBJ1-5,TRBD1,TRBV28,-,CASRSGQGINQPQHF,TGTGCCAGCCGGTCGGGACAGGGAATCAATCAGCCCCAGCATTTT
TRBJ1-1,TRBD1,TRBV7-9,-,CASKAIQGEDTEAFF,TGTGCCAGCAAAGCTATACAGGGGGAAGACACTGAAGCTTTCTTT
TRBJ1-5,TRBD1,TRBV28,-,CASNPPSYTGDQPQHF,TGTGCCAGCAACCCACCTAGTTATACAGGGGATCAGCCCCAGCATTTT
TRBJ2-1,-,TRBV5-1,-,CASSRNRPEAGNSYNEQFF,TGCGCCAGCAGCCGTAATAGGCCCGAAGCGGGCAACTCCTACAATGAGCAGTTCTTC
TRBJ2-5,-,TRBV19,-,CASSRAEDFEETQYF,TGTGCCAGTAGTAGGGCGGAAGATTTCGAGGAGACCCAGTACTTC
TRBJ1-4,-,TRBV7-9,-,CASSPKERGARNEKLFF,TGTGCCAGCAGTCCGAAAGAGAGGGGCGCCCGTAATGAAAAACTGTTTTTT
TRBJ2-7,-,TRBV10-3,once,CAIRSERYEQYF,TGTGCCATCAGATCTGAGCGCTACGAGCAGTACTTC
TRBJ1-1,-,TRBV27,-,CASSLGLENTEAFF,TGTGCCAGCAGTTTGGGCCTGGAGAACACTGAAGCTTTCTTT
TRBJ2-5,-,TRBV5-4,-,CASSSKTSRTETQYF,TGTGCCAGCAGCTCAAAGACCTCCCGTACGGAGACCCAGTACTTC
TRBJ1-4,-,TRBV2,-,CASSDSQFVATNEKLFF,TGTGCCAGCAGTGACAGCCAGTTCGTCGCAACTAATGAAAAACTGTTTTTT
TRBJ1-6,-,TRBV5-1,-,CASSLAAGAKSPLHF,TGCGCCAGCAGCTTGGCCGCGGGGGCGAAATCACCCCTCCACTTT